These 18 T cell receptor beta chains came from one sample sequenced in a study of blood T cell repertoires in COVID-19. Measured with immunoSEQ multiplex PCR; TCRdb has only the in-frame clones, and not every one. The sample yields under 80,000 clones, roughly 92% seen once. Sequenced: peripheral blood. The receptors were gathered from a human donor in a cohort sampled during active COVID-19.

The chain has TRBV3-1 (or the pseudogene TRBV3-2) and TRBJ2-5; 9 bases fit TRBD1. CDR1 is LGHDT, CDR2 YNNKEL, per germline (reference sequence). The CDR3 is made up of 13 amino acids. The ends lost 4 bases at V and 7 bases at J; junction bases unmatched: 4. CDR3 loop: CASSLQGAVTQYF. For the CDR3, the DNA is TGTGCCAGCAGCCTACAGGGGGCGGTGACCCAGTACTTC.

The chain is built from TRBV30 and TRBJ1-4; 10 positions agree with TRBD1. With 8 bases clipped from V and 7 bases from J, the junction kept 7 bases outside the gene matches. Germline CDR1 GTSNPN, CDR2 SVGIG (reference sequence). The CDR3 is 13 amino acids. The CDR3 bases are TGTGCCGGCAGGGACAGGGGAACTGAAAAACTGTTTTTT. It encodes CAGRDRGTEKLFF. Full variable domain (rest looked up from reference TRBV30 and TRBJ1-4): SQTIHQWPATLVQPVGSPLSLECTVEGTSNPNLYWYRQAAGRGLQLLFYSVGIGQISSEVPQNLSASRPQDRQFILSSKKLLLSDSGFYLCAGRDRGTEKLFFGSGTQLSVL.

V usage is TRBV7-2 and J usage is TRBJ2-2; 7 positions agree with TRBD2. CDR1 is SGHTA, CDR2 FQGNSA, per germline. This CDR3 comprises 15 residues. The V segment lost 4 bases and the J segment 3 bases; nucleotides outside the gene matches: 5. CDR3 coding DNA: TGTGCCAGCAGCTGGGGGACTACCTACACCGGGGAGCTGTTTTTT. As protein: CASSWGTTYTGELFF.

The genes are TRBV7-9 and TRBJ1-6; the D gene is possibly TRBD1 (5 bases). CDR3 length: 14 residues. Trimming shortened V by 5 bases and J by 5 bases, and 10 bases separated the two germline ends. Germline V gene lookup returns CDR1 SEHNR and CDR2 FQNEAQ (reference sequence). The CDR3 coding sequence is TGTGCCAGCAGCCAGCGGGGCAATAATTCACCCCTCCACTTT. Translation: CASSQRGNNSPLHF.

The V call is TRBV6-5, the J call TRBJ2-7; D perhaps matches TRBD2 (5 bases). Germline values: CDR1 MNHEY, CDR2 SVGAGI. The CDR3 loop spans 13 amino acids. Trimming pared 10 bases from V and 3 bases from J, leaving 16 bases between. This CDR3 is CATTLYTSYEQYF. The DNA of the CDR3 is TGTGCCACCACCTTGTACACTAGCTACGAGCAGTACTTC.

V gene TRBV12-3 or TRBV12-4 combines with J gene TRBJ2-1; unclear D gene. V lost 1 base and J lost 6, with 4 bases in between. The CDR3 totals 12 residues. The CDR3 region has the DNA TGTGCCAGCAGTTTAGGGCCCAATGAGCAGTTCTTC. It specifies CASSLGPNEQFF.

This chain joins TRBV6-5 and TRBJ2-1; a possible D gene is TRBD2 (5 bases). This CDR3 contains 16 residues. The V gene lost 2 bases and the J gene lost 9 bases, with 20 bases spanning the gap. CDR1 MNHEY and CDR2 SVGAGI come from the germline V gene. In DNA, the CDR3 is TGTGCCAGCAGTTACCCCCTAATGGGAGTAACGGGTGAGCAGTTCTTC. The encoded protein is CASSYPLMGVTGEQFF.

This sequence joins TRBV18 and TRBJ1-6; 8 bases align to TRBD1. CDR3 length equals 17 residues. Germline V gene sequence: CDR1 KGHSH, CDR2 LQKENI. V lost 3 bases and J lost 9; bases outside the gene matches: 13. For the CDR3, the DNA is TGTGCCAGCTCACCGAATTACCCAAGGACAGGGACTTCACCCCTCCACTTT. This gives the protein CASSPNYPRTGTSPLHF.

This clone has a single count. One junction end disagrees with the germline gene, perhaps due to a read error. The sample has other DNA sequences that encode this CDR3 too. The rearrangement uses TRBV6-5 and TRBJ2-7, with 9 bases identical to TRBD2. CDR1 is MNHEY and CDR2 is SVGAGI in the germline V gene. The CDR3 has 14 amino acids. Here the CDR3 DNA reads TGTGCCAGCAGTTATGGGACTAGCTCCCACGAGCAGTACTTC. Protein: CASSYGTSSHEQYF.

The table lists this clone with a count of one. The CDR3 nucleotides are TGTGCCAGTCTCTTAGGGGGTCCAGGCCAGCCCCAGCATTTT. Translating it yields CASLLGGPGQPQHF. V and J are TRBV28 and TRBJ1-5; possible D gene TRBD1, 6 bases. The length of the CDR3 is 14 residues. Trimming pared 9 bases from V and 7 bases from J, leaving 19 bases between. CDR1 is MDHEN and CDR2 is SYDVKM in the germline V gene.

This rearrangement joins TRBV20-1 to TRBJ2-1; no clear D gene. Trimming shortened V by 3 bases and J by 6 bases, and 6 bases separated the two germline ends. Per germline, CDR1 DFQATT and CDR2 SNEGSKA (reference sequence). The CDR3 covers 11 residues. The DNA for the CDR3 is TGCAGTGCTAGCATCAGCAATGAGCAGTTCTTC. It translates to CSASISNEQFF.

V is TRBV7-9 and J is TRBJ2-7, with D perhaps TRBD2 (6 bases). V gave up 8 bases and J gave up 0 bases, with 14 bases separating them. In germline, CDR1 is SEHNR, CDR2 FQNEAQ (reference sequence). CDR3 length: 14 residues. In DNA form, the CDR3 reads TGTGCCAGCGGCGTAATAGCGGACTCCTACGAGCAGTACTTC. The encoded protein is CASGVIADSYEQYF.

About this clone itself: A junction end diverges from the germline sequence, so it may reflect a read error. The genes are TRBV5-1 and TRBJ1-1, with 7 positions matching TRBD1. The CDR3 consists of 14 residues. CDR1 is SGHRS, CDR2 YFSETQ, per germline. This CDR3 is CASSGTVLKTEAFF. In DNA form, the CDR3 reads TGCGCCAGCAGCGGGACAGTGTTGAAGACTGAAGCTTTCTTT. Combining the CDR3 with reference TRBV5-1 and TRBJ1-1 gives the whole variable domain KAGVTQTPRYLIKTRGQQVTLSCSPISGHRSVSWYQQTPGQGLQFLFEYFSETQRNKGNFPGRFSGRQFSNSRSEMNVSTLELGDSALYLCASSGTVLKTEAFFGQGTRLTVV.

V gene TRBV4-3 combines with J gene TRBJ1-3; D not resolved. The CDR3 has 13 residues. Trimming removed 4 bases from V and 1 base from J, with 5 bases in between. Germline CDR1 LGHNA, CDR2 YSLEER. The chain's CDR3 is CASSPQSGNTIYF. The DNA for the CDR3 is TGCGCCAGCAGCCCCCAGTCTGGAAACACCATATATTTT.

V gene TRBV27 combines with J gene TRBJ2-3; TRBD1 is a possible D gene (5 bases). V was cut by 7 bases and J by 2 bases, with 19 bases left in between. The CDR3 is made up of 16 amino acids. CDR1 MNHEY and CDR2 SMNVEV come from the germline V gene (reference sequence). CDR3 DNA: TGTGCCAGCAAACCCATCCCAAGGGGCTCCACAGATACGCAGTATTTT. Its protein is CASKPIPRGSTDTQYF.

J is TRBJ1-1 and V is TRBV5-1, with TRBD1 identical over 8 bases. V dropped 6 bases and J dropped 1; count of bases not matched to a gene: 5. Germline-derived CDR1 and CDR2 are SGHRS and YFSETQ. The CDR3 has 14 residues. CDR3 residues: CASTLTGENTEAFF. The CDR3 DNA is TGCGCCAGCACTCTGACAGGGGAGAACACTGAAGCTTTCTTT.

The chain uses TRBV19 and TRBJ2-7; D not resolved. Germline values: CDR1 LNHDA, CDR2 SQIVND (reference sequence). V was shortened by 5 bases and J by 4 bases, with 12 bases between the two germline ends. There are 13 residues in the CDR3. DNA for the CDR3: TGTGCCAGTAGTCTCCTCCCGAGGTACGAGCAGTACTTC. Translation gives CASSLLPRYEQYF.

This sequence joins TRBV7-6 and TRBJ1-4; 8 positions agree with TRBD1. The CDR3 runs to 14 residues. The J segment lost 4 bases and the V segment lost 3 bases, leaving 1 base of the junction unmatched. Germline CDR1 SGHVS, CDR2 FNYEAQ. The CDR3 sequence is CASSLTGDNEKLFF. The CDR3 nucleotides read TGTGCCAGCAGCTTGACAGGGGATAATGAAAAACTGTTTTTT.